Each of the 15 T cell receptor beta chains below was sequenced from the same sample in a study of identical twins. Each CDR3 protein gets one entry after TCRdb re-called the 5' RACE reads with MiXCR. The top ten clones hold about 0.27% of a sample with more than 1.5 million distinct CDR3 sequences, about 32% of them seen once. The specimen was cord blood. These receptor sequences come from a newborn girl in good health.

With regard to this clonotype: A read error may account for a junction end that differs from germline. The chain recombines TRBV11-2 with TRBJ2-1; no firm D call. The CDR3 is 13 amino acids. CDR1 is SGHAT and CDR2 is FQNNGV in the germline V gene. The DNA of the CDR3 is TGTGCCAGCAGCTTAGGTCCTTACAATGAGCAGATCTTC. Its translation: CASSLGPYNEQIF.

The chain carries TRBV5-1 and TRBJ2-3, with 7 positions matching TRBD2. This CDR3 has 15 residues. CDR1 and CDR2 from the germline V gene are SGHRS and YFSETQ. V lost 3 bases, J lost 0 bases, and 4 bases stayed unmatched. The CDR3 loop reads CASSWVAGSTDTQYF. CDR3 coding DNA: TGCGCCAGCAGCTGGGTAGCGGGTAGCACAGATACGCAGTATTTT.

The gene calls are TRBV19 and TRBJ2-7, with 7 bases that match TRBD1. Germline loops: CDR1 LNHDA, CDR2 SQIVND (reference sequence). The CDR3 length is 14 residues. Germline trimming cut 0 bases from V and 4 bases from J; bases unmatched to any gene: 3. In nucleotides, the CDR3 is TGTGCCAGTAGTATAGAAGGGACAGCGTACGAGCAGTACTTC. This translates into CASSIEGTAYEQYF.

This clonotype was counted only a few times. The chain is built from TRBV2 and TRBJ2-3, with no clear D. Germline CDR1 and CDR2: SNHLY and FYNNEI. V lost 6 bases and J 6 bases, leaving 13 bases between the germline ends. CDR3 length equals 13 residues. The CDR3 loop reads CASSYGPQDTQYF. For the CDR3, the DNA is TGTGCCAGCAGCTATGGGCCCCAGGATACGCAGTATTTT.

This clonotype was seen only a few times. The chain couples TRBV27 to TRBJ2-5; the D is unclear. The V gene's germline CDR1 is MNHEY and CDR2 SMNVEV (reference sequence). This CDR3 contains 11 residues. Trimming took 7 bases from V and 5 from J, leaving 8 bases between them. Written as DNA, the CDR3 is TGTGCCAGCACCCCGCGGGAGACCCAGTACTTC. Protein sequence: CASTPRETQYF.

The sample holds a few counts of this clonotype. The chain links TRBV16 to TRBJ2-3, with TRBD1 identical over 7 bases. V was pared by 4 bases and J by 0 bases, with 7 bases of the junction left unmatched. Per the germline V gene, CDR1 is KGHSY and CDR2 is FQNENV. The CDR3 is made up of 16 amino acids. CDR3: CASSRWTGDSTDTQYF. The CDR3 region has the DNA TGTGCCAGCAGCCGTTGGACAGGCGATAGCACAGATACGCAGTATTTT.

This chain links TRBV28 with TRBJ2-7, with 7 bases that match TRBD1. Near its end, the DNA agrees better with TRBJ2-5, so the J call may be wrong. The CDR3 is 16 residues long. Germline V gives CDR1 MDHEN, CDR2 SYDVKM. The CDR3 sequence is CASRGRFGTASETQYF. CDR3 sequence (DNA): TGTGCCAGCAGGGGTAGATTCGGGACAGCCTCTGAGACCCAGTACTTC.

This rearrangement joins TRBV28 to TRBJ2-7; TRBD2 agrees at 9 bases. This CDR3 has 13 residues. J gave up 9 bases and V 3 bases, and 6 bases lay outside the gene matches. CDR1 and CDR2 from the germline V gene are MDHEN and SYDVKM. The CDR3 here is CASSFSSGIGQYF. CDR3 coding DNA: TGTGCCAGCAGTTTTTCTAGCGGGATAGGGCAGTACTTC.

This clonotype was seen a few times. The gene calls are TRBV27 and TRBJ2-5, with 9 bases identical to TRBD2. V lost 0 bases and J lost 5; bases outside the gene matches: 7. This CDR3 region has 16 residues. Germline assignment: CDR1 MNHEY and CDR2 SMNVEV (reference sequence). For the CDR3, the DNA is TGTGCCAGCAGTTTATCTGCGGGAGGGCCCTCCGAGACCCAGTACTTC. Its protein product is CASSLSAGGPSETQYF.

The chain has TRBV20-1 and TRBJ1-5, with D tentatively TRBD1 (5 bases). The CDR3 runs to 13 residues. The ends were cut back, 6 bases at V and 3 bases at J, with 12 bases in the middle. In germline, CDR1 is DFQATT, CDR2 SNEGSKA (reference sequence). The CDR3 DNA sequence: TGCAGTGCCTCCGGGGCCCTCAATCAGCCCCAGCATTTT. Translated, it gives CSASGALNQPQHF.

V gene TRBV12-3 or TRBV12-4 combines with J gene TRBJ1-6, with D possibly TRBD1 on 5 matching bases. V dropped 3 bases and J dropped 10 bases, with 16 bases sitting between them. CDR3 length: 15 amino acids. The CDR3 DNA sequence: TGTGCCAGCAGTTTGGGGTTGGGGGGATCCTCACCCCTCCACTTT. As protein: CASSLGLGGSSPLHF.

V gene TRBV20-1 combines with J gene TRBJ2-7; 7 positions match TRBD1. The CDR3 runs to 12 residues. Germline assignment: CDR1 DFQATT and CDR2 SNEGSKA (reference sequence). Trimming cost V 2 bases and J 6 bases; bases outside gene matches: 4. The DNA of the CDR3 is TGCAGTGCTAGAAGGACAGGAACCGAGCAGTACTTC. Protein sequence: CSARRTGTEQYF.

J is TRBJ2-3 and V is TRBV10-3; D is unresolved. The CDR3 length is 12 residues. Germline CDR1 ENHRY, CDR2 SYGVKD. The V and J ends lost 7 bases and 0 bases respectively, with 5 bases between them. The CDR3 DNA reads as TGTGCCATCAAGCAAAGCACAGATACGCAGTATTTT. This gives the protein CAIKQSTDTQYF.

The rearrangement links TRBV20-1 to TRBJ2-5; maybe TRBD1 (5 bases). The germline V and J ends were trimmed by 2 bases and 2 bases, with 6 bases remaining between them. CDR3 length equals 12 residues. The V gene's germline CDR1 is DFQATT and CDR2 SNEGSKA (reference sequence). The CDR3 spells CSARNRQETQYF. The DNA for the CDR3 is TGCAGTGCTAGAAACAGGCAAGAGACCCAGTACTTC.

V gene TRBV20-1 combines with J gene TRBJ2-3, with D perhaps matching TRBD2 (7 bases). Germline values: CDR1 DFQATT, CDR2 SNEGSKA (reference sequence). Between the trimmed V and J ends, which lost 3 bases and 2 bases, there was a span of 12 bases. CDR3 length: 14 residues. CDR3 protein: CSARAGASTDTQYF. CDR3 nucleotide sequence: TGCAGTGCTAGGGCGGGGGCGTCCACAGATACGCAGTATTTT.